This entry lists 2 T cell receptor beta chains sequenced from one sample in a study of monozygotic twins with inflammatory bowel disease. TCRdb reprocessed the 5' RACE reads and reports one entry per CDR3 protein, with no DNA. With 330,000 or so distinct CDR3 sequences in the sample, the ten largest clones hold roughly 2%. Input material: blood. Receptor source: a human donor with ulcerative colitis or Crohn's disease, or a healthy co-twin of an affected twin (not recorded which).

J is TRBJ2-3 and V is TRBV28; checking the TCRdb D call of TRBD2 is not possible without DNA. The CDR3 length is 15 residues. CDR1 is MDHEN and CDR2 is SYDVKM in the germline V gene. The CDR3 region is CASSSASAGPDTQYF.

CDR3 loop: CASSLRTVLVGTDTQYF. The chain recombines TRBV12-3 or TRBV12-4 with TRBJ2-3; absent DNA, TCRdb's TRBD1 call cannot be checked. This CDR3 is 17 amino acids long.